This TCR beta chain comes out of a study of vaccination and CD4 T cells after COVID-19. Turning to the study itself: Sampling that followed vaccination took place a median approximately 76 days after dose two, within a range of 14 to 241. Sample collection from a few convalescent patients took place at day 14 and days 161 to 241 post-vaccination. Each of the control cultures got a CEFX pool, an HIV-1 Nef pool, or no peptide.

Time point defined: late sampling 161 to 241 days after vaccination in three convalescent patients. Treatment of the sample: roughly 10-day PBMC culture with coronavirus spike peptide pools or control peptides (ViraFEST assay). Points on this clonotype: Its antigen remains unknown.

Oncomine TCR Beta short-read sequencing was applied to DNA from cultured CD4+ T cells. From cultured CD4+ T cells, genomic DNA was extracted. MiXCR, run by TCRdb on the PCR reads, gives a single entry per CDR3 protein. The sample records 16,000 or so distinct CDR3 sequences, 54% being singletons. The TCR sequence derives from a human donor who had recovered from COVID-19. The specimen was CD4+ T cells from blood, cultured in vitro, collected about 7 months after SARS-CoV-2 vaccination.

The CDR3 DNA is TGCAGTGCGGGGACTAGCGGGGGAGAGACCCAGTACTTC. It yields the protein CSAGTSGGETQYF. The chain links TRBV20-1 to TRBJ2-5; 14 positions match TRBD2. Trimming cost V 6 bases and J 4 bases; bases outside gene matches: 1. The CDR3 totals 13 residues. Germline values: CDR1 DFQATT, CDR2 SNEGSKA (reference sequence).